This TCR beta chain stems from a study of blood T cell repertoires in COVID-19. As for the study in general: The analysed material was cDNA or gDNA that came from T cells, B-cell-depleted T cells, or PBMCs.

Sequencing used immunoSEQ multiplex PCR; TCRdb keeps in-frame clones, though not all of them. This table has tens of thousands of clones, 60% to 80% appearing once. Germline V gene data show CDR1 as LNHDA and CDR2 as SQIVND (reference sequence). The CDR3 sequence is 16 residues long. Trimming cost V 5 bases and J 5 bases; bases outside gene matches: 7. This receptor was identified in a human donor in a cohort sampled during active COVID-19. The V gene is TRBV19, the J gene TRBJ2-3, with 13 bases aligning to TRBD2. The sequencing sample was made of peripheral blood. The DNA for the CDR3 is TGTGCCAGTAGTGTGACTAGCGGGAGGCGTGGAGATACGCAGTATTTT. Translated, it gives CASSVTSGRRGDTQYF.